The subject of this entry is one T cell receptor (beta chain). This entry belongs to a study of blood T cell repertoires in COVID-19. For the study at large: In each case, the material was cDNA or gDNA derived from T cells, B-cell-depleted T cells, or PBMCs.

The CDR3 covers 14 residues. The germline CDR1 and CDR2 sequences are SGDLS and YYNGEE. V gave up 2 bases and J gave up 7 bases; unmatched junction bases: 6. Profiled with immunoSEQ multiplex PCR; TCRdb holds only in-frame clones, not every one. The sample contains roughly 65,000 clones, more than 60% of which appear only once. This sequence originates from a human donor in a cohort sampled during active COVID-19. The sequenced sample consisted of peripheral blood. The chain couples TRBV9 to TRBJ2-1, with 7 bases identical to TRBD1. CDR3 in amino acids: CASSVTGHGNEQFF. CDR3 coding DNA: TGTGCCAGCAGCGTGACAGGGCATGGGAATGAGCAGTTCTTC.